The rows below give T cell receptor beta chains drawn from one sample of a study of shared clonotypes between healthy human individuals. The repertoire was sequenced with immunoSEQ multiplex PCR; TCRdb's copy has only in-frame clones and lacks some. The sample contains millions of clones, about 95% of which appear only once. The sample consisted of naive CD4+ T cells sorted from blood. These receptors all stem from a man between 18 and 35 years old in good health. Both conserved end residues are trimmed from each CDR3. Fields, in order: V gene, J gene, CDR3 protein.

V gene: TRBV6-5; J gene: TRBJ1-4; CDR3 protein: ASSYSFYGLSEKLF
V gene: TRBV5-4; J gene: TRBJ2-5; CDR3 protein: ASSLVGLQETQY
V gene: TRBV6-5; J gene: TRBJ1-6; CDR3 protein: ASRGLVQNSPLH
V gene: TRBV7-2; J gene: TRBJ2-5; CDR3 protein: ASSFTGAQETQY
V gene: TRBV7-9; J gene: TRBJ1-6; CDR3 protein: ASSPLRDRENSPLH
V gene: TRBV7-6; J gene: TRBJ1-3; CDR3 protein: ASSLEYRVTGNTIY
V gene: TRBV5-1; J gene: TRBJ2-3; CDR3 protein: ASNPPAADTQY
V gene: TRBV29-1; J gene: TRBJ2-7; CDR3 protein: SAKGQEGLYEQY
V gene: TRBV2; J gene: TRBJ2-7; CDR3 protein: ASIRLAAAYEQY
V gene: TRBV5-1; J gene: TRBJ2-7; CDR3 protein: ASSLAGEKQY
V gene: TRBV30; J gene: TRBJ1-2; CDR3 protein: AWSRGDAGYT
V gene: TRBV5-1; J gene: NA; CDR3 protein: ASSWDRYYEQY
V gene: TRBV6-6; J gene: TRBJ2-3; CDR3 protein: ASSYRGTDTQY
V gene: TRBV2; J gene: TRBJ1-1; CDR3 protein: ASRGNMNTEAF
V gene: TRBV6-1; J gene: TRBJ1-5; CDR3 protein: ASSDTGARFSNQPQH
V gene: TRBV10-3; J gene: TRBJ2-7; CDR3 protein: AISRGIDEQY
V gene: TRBV2; J gene: TRBJ1-2; CDR3 protein: ASTREEGQVYGYT
V gene: TRBV18; J gene: TRBJ2-5; CDR3 protein: ASSPPSTARETQY
V gene: TRBV11-2; J gene: TRBJ2-5; CDR3 protein: ASSVPGGLETQY
V gene: TRBV19; J gene: TRBJ2-3; CDR3 protein: ASSIQRSADTQY
V gene: TRBV7-8; J gene: TRBJ2-5; CDR3 protein: ASSSRLAGEAIGETQY
V gene: TRBV7-5; J gene: TRBJ2-7; CDR3 protein: ARSLEVGQSIAYEQY
V gene: TRBV7-9; J gene: TRBJ2-1; CDR3 protein: ASSLQAVTPDNEQF
V gene: TRBV2; J gene: TRBJ1-5; CDR3 protein: ASSNRDRFNQPQH
V gene: TRBV7-2; J gene: TRBJ2-7; CDR3 protein: ASSPPGLSYEQY
V gene: TRBV7-2; J gene: TRBJ2-3; CDR3 protein: ASSLRIAGDTQY
V gene: TRBV10-2; J gene: TRBJ1-6; CDR3 protein: ASRTGHNSPLH
V gene: TRBV4-3; J gene: TRBJ1-2; CDR3 protein: ASSQDRLRARGEGYT
V gene: TRBV2; J gene: TRBJ2-7; CDR3 protein: ASARGEQY
V gene: TRBV7-2; J gene: TRBJ1-2; CDR3 protein: ASSFSDGLYGYT
V gene: TRBV7-2; J gene: TRBJ2-5; CDR3 protein: ASSLGGRVEETQY
V gene: TRBV5-1; J gene: TRBJ2-7; CDR3 protein: ASSETGPSYEQY
V gene: TRBV7-2; J gene: TRBJ2-7; CDR3 protein: ASSLHRDYEQY
V gene: TRBV13; J gene: TRBJ2-7; CDR3 protein: ASSLTGAIGSYEQY
V gene: TRBV20-1; J gene: TRBJ1-2; CDR3 protein: SARWGLGYT
V gene: TRBV29-1; J gene: TRBJ2-1; CDR3 protein: SVEGTGGNEQF
V gene: TRBV19; J gene: TRBJ1-3; CDR3 protein: ASSIGSTGNTIY
V gene: TRBV7-9; J gene: TRBJ2-1; CDR3 protein: ASSLLAGAYNEQF
V gene: TRBV10-2; J gene: TRBJ2-3; CDR3 protein: ASSGAGPTDTQY
V gene: TRBV27; J gene: TRBJ1-5; CDR3 protein: ATGVRGGHQPQH
V gene: TRBV30; J gene: TRBJ1-5; CDR3 protein: AWSVPGSNQPQH
V gene: TRBV10-3; J gene: TRBJ2-5; CDR3 protein: AISESFLETQY
V gene: TRBV4-3; J gene: TRBJ1-5; CDR3 protein: ASSQGQSNQPQH
V gene: TRBV6-5; J gene: TRBJ1-6; CDR3 protein: ASSPWGVPPSPLH
V gene: TRBV10-3; J gene: TRBJ2-3; CDR3 protein: AISEGFIDTQY
V gene: TRBV20-1; J gene: TRBJ1-2; CDR3 protein: SAAENYGYT
V gene: TRBV30; J gene: TRBJ1-4; CDR3 protein: AWERQMKEKLF
V gene: TRBV11-2; J gene: TRBJ1-4; CDR3 protein: ASSWGDANEKLF
V gene: TRBV5-6; J gene: TRBJ2-3; CDR3 protein: ASSFPLEGRTDTQY
V gene: TRBV18; J gene: TRBJ2-7; CDR3 protein: ASSAGTVPNEQY
V gene: TRBV9; J gene: TRBJ2-2; CDR3 protein: ASSVLAGATNTGELF
V gene: TRBV28; J gene: TRBJ1-2; CDR3 protein: ASSYRGGNYGYT
V gene: TRBV15; J gene: TRBJ1-6; CDR3 protein: ATSRALHRSYNSPLH